The T cell receptor (beta chain) described here comes from a study of CD8 T cells in Susac syndrome (dated by TCRdb to about 2019). With respect to the entire study: The study used repertoire sequencing to test whether antigen drove CD8+ T cell activation and differentiation in Susac syndrome. CD8+ T cell repertoire clonality was compared between more than ten healthy donors, approximately 14 Susac syndrome patients and around 15 multiple sclerosis patients. Findings and caveats that apply to the study as a whole: The TCR sequencing and HLA analysis was acknowledged to have included a relatively small number of individuals.

As concerns this clonotype: Its binding antigen is unknown. No clone much larger than this one lies a single base away; base qualities are absent.

RNA was extracted using the RNeasy kit, and about 0.45 to 1 microgram was reverse transcribed with random hexamers. The immunoSEQ multiplex PCR assay, which covers 54 Vbeta and 13 Jbeta segments, was used to amplify TCR beta CDR3 regions. PCR amplification bias was corrected by using a synthetic template baseline for primer optimization and computational correction. As for the original processing: Reads were assigned to V, D and J genes according to IMGT and analyzed in immunoSEQ Analyzer, with only productive sequences retained. To calculate clonality, Shannon entropy was normalized by log2 of the number of productive unique sequences and then subtracted from one. For each patient and control, public and private clones were evaluated among the 100 most prevalent clones. A clone was defined as Susac-specific if it was absent from the healthy and MS cohorts, from 950 to 1,300 published viral clones and from other ImmuneACCESS disease sequences. TCRdb reran the public reads through fastp at Q25 and MiXCR, keeping productive beta chains. Entries are consolidated by CDR3 protein sequence, retaining the most common genes and DNA. The V and J calls follow TCRdb's processing rather than the paper's. Within this sample are about 300,000 distinct CDR3 sequences, with about 82% of them counted one time only. Clones ranked in the top ten supply approximately 0.2% of the sample.

Peripheral blood CD8+ and CD4+ T cells from healthy donors, Susac syndrome patients and multiple sclerosis patients were profiled by high-throughput TCR beta sequencing. Treatment-naive patients with stable or active relapsing-remitting disease fulfilling revised McDonald criteria were used as multiple sclerosis controls. Bulk CD8+ and CD4+ T cells were purified by magnetic negative isolation, whereas CD8+ TEMRA cells were enriched by FACS. Blood was collected in EDTA tubes and processed within 24 hours, with PBMCs isolated through density gradient centrifugation. PBMCs intended for TCR sequencing were cryopreserved in liquid nitrogen and were subsequently thawed in a 37 degrees C water bath. Purity of sorted or isolated CD4+, CD8+ and CD8+ TEMRA cells was at least 90%. The CDR3 starts with the cysteine, ends with the phenylalanine, and has 17 residues. The DNA shown is the 51-base CDR3, in frame from base 1. CDR1 and CDR2, per the germline V gene (reference sequence), are DFQATT and SNEGSKA. The V and J ends are trimmed by 4 bases and 0 bases, leaving 19 bases between them.

The source material was CD8+ T cells from PBMCs. The TCR sequence derives from a human donor with multiple sclerosis. The rearrangement combines TRBV20-1 with TRBJ1-5; possibly the D gene is TRBD1, per 5 matching bases. The CDR3 protein sequence reads: CSAKRDGRTYSNQPQHF. The nucleotide sequence reads as follows: TGCAGTGCTAAACGGGACGGCCGGACCTATAGCAATCAGCCCCAGCATTTT.